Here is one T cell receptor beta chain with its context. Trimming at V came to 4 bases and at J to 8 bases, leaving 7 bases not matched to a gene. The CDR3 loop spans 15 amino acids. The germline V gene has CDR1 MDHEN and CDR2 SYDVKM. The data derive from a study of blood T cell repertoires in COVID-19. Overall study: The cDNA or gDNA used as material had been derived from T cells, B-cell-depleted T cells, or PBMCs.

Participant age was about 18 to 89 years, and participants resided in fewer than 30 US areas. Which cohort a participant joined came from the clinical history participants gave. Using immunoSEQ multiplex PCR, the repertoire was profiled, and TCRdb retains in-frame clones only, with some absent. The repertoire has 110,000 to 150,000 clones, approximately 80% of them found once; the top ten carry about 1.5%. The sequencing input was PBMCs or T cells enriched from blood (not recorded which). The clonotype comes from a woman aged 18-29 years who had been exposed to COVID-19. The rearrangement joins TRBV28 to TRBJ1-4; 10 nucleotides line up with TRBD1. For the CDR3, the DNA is TGTGCCAGCAGTTCTCGGGACAGGGGAGAGGAAAAACTGTTTTTT. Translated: CASSSRDRGEEKLFF.